This TCR beta chain was found in a study of shared clonotypes between healthy human individuals. Overall study context: CD8 memory received one plate per donor, CD8 naive two, CD4 memory three and CD4 naive three.

Germline values: CDR1 GTSNPN, CDR2 SVGIG (reference sequence). The V and J ends lost 1 base and 9 bases, in that order; junction bases with no gene match: 9. This CDR3 has 14 residues. Using immunoSEQ multiplex PCR, the repertoire was profiled, and TCRdb retains in-frame clones only, with some absent. The sample lists around 1.4 million clones, less than 99% seen once, with approximately 0.38% in the top ten. This clonotype was sampled from a man younger than 45 in good health. The gene calls are TRBV30 and TRBJ1-1; TRBD1 aligns across 9 bases. Sequencing was carried out using naive CD4+ T cells sorted from blood. Subset noted: CD45RA+ positively selected. As DNA, the CDR3 is TGTGCCTGGAGTGCTCCGCCCAACAGGGGGCAAGCTTTCTTT. It codes for CAWSAPPNRGQAFF. The full variable domain, in which reference TRBV30 and TRBJ1-1 provide the parts outside the CDR3, is SQTIHQWPATLVQPVGSPLSLECTVEGTSNPNLYWYRQAAGRGLQLLFYSVGIGQISSEVPQNLSASRPQDRQFILSSKKLLLSDSGFYLCAWSAPPNRGQAFFGQGTRLTVV.